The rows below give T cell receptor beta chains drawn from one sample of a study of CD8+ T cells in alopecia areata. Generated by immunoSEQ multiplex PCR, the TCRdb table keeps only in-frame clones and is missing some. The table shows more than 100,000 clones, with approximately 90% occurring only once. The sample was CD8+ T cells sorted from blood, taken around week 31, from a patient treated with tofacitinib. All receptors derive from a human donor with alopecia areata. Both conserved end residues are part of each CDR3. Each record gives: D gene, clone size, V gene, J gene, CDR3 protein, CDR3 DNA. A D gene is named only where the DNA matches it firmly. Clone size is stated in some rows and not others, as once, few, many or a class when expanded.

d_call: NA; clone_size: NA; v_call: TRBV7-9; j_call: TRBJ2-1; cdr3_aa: CASSFLGQTEQFF; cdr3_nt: TGTGCCAGCAGCTTTCTCGGGCAGACTGAGCAGTTCTTC
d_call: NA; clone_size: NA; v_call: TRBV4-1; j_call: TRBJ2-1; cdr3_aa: CASSQVGGNEQFF; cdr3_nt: TGCGCCAGCAGCCAAGTTGGAGGTAATGAGCAGTTCTTC
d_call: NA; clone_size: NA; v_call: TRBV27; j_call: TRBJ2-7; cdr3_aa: CASSLSGGHEQYF; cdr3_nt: TGTGCCAGCAGTTTATCGGGGGGCCACGAGCAGTACTTC
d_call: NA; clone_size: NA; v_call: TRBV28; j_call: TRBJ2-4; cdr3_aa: CASSLEDGENIQYF; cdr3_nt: TGTGCCAGCAGTTTAGAGGACGGAGAAAACATTCAGTACTTC
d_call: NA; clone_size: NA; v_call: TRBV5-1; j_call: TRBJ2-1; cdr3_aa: CASSLGTDSYNEQFF; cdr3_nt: TGCGCCAGCAGCTTGGGTACAGATTCCTACAATGAGCAGTTCTTC
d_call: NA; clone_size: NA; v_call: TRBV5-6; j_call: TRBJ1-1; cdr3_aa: CASSLGMENTEAFF; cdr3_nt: TGTGCCAGCAGCTTAGGGATGGAGAACACTGAAGCTTTCTTT
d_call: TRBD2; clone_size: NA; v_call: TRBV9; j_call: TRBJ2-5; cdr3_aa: CASSPWTSGSSETQYF; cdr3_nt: TGTGCCAGCAGCCCCTGGACTAGCGGGAGCTCAGAGACCCAGTACTTC
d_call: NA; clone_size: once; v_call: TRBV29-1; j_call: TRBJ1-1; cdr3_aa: CSVVLGEGPQKAFF; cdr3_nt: TGCAGCGTTGTTCTCGGTGAAGGCCCTCAGAAAGCTTTCTTT
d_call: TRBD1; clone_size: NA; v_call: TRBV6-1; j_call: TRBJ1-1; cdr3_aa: CASEGGQGFGAFF; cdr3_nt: TGTGCCAGTGAGGGGGGACAGGGGTTTGGGGCTTTCTTT
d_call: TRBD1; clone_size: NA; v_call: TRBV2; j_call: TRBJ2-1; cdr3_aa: CASTGQGSNEQFF; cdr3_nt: TGTGCCAGCACGGGACAGGGGAGCAATGAGCAGTTCTTC
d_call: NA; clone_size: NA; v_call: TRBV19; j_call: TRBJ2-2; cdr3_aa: CASRDRNTGELFF; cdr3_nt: TGTGCCAGCCGCGACAGAAACACCGGGGAGCTGTTTTTT
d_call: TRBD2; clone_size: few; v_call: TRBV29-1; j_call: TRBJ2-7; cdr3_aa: CSVEDGREDSYEQYF; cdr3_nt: TGCAGCGTTGAAGACGGGCGGGAGGACTCCTACGAGCAGTACTTC
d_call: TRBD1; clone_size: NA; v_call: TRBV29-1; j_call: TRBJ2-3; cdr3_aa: CSVVGTGRSDTQYF; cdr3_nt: TGCAGCGTTGTAGGGACAGGAAGATCAGATACGCAGTATTTT
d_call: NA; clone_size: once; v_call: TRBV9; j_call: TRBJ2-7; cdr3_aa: CASSVAPRYEQYF; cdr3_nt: TGTGCCAGCAGCGTAGCCCCCCGATACGAGCAGTACTTC
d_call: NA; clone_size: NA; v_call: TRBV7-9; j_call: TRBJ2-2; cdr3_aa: CASSSGTDGFGELFF; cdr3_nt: TGTGCCAGCAGCTCCGGGACCGACGGCTTCGGGGAGCTGTTTTTT
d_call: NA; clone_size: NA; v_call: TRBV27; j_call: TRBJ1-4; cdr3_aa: CASSLDPEAVYNEKLFF; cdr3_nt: TGTGCCAGCAGCTTAGATCCGGAAGCTGTATATAATGAAAAACTGTTTTTT
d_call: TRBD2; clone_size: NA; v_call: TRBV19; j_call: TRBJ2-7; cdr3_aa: CASSIGLAGGPYYYEQYF; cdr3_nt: TGTGCCAGTAGTATAGGGCTAGCGGGGGGACCCTATTACTACGAGCAGTACTTC
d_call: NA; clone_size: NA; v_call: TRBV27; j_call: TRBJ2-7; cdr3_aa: CASSLGRGGEQYF; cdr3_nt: TGTGCCAGCAGTTTAGGCAGGGGGGGCGAGCAGTACTTC
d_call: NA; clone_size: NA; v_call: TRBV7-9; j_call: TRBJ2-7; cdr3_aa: CASSLTGTGSYEQYF; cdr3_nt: TGTGCCAGCAGCTTAACTGGGACGGGGTCCTACGAGCAGTACTTC
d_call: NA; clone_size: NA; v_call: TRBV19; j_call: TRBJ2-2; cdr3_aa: CASSSSAGTGELFF; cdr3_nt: TGTGCCAGTAGTTCCTCAGCAGGGACCGGGGAGCTGTTTTTT
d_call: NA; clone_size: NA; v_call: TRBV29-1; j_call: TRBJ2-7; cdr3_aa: CNPDRVYYEQYF; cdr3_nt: TGCAACCCCGATCGGGTTTACTACGAGCAGTACTTC
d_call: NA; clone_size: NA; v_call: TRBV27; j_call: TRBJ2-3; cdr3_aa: CASSLSGDTDTQYF; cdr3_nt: TGTGCCAGCAGTTTGAGTGGGGACACAGATACGCAGTATTTT
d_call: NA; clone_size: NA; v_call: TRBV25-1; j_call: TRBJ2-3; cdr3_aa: CATTGQNTDTQYF; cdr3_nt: TGTGCCACTACGGGACAAAACACAGATACGCAGTATTTT
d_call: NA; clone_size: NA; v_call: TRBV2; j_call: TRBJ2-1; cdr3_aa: CASSRDGYNEQFF; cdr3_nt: TGTGCCAGCAGTCGGGACGGCTACAATGAGCAGTTCTTC
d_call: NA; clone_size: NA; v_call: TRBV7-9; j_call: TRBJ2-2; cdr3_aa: CASSSPPGQNTGELFF; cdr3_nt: TGTGCCAGCAGCTCACCCCCGGGACAGAACACCGGGGAGCTGTTTTTT
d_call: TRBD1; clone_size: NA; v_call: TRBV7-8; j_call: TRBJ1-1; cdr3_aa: CASSYQRRDREAFF; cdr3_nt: TGTGCCAGCAGCTACCAGCGCCGGGACAGAGAAGCTTTCTTT
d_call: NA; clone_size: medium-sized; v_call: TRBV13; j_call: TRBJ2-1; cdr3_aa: CASSLAGGNEQFF; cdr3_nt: TGTGCCAGCAGCCTCGCCGGGGGAAATGAGCAGTTCTTC
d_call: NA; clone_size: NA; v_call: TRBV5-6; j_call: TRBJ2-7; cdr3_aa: CASSSTGSYEQYF; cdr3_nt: TGTGCCAGCAGCTCGACAGGCTCCTACGAGCAGTACTTC
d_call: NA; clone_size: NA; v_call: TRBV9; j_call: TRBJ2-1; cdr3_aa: CASSETSSVQFF; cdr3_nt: TGTGCCAGCAGCGAAACTAGCAGTGTGCAGTTCTTC
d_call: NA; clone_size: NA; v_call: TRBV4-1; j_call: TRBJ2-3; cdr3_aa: CASSQDPPDTQYF; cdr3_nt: TGCGCCAGCAGCCAAGATCCCCCAGATACGCAGTATTTT
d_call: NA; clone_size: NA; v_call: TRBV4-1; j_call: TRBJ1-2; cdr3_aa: CASSQEMTYGYTF; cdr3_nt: TGCGCCAGCAGCCAAGAAATGACTTATGGCTACACCTTC
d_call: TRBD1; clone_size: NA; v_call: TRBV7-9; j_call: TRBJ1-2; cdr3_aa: CASSLNTGGYGYTF; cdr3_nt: TGTGCCAGCAGCCTAAACACAGGGGGATATGGCTACACCTTC
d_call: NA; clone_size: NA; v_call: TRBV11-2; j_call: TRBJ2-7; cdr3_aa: CASSFGEYEQYF; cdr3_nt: TGTGCCAGCAGCTTCGGGGAGTACGAGCAGTACTTC
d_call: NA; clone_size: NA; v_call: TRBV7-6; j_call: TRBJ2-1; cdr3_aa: CASSLLGNSYNEQFF; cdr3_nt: TGTGCCAGCAGCTTACTAGGGAACTCCTACAATGAGCAGTTCTTC
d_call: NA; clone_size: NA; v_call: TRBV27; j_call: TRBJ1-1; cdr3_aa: CASSLTRDGNTEAFF; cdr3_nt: TGTGCCAGCAGTTTAACCCGGGACGGAAACACTGAAGCTTTCTTT
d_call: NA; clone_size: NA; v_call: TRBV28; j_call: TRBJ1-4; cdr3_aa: CASSPRRDVHEKLFF; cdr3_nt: TGTGCCAGCAGTCCCAGGCGGGACGTACATGAAAAACTGTTTTTT
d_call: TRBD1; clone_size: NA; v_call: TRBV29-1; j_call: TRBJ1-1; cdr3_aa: CSVVTGGSNEAFF; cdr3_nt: TGCAGCGTGGTGACAGGGGGCTCCAATGAAGCTTTCTTT
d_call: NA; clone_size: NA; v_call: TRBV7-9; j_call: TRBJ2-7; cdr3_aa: CASSLVRGDEQYF; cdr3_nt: TGTGCCAGCAGCCTCGTTAGGGGGGACGAGCAGTACTTC
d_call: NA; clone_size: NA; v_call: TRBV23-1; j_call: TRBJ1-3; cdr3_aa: CASREGVVENTIYF; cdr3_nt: TGCGCCAGCAGGGAAGGAGTAGTGGAAAACACCATATATTTT
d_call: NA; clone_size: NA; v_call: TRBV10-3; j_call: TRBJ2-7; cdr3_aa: CAISEGGGHEQYF; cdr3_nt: TGTGCCATCAGTGAGGGGGGCGGCCACGAGCAGTACTTC
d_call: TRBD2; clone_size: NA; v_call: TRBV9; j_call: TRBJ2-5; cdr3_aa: CASSERGTSGRGETQYF; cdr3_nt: TGTGCCAGCAGCGAGCGGGGGACTAGCGGGAGAGGTGAGACCCAGTACTTC
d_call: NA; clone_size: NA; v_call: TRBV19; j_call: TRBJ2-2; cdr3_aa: CASSLRVSGELFF; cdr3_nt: TGTGCCAGTAGTCTTAGGGTTTCCGGGGAGCTGTTTTTT
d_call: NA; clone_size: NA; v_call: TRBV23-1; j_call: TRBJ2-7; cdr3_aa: CASSQFWGFVTEQYF; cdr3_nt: TGCGCCAGCAGTCAATTTTGGGGATTTGTCACGGAGCAGTACTTC
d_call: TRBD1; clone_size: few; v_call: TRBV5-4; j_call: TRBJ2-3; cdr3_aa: CASSFRQGNTDTQYF; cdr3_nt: TGTGCCAGCAGCTTCAGACAGGGAAACACAGATACGCAGTATTTT
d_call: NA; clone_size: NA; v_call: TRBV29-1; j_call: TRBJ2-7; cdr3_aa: CSVEWTGDSASYEQYF; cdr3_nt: TGCAGCGTTGAATGGACTGGTGACTCCGCTTCCTACGAGCAGTACTTC
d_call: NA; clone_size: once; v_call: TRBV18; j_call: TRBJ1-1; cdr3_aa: CASSHAYWAGENTEAFF; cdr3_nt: TGTGCCAGCTCACACGCCTACTGGGCAGGAGAGAACACTGAAGCTTTCTTT
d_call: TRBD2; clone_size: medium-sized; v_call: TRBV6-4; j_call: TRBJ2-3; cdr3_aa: CASSGTAGGTDTQYF; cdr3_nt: TGTGCCAGCAGTGGGACAGCGGGGGGCACAGATACGCAGTATTTT
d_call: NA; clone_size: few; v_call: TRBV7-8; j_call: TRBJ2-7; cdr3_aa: CASSLGTLYEQYF; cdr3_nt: TGTGCCAGCAGCCTCGGGACATTGTACGAGCAGTACTTC
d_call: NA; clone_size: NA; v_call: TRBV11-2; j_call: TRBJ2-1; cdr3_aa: CASSLKPRGGLANNEQFF; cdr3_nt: TGTGCCAGCAGCTTAAAACCAAGGGGCGGGCTCGCCAACAATGAGCAGTTCTTC
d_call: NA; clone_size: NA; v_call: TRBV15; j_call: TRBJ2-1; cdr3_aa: CATSRDGGGYNEQFF; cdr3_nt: TGTGCCACCAGCAGAGACGGAGGGGGTTACAATGAGCAGTTCTTC
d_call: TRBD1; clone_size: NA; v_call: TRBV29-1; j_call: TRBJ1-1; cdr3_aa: CSVQYRGNTEAFF; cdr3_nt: TGCAGCGTCCAATACAGGGGGAACACTGAAGCTTTCTTT
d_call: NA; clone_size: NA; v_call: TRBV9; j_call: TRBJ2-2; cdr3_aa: CASSVATGELFF; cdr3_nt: TGTGCCAGCAGCGTAGCCACCGGGGAGCTGTTTTTT
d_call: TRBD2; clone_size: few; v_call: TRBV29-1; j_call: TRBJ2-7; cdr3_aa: CSGLGLAGYEQYF; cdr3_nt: TGCAGCGGGCTGGGACTAGCGGGTTACGAGCAGTACTTC